The 30 T cell receptor beta chains listed next were all sequenced from one sample in a study of blood T cell repertoires in COVID-19. Clones were sequenced by immunoSEQ multiplex PCR, and TCRdb holds only the in-frame ones, with some missing. Seen here are some 70,000 clones, more than 70% observed once, and the top ten hold approximately 6.8%. The specimen sequenced was peripheral blood. These receptors were taken from a woman aged 70-85 years with acute or convalescent COVID-19.

The J gene is TRBJ1-2, the V gene TRBV19; no reliable D call. This CDR3 spans 13 amino acids. V gave up 7 bases and J gave up 1 base, with 10 bases separating them. CDR1 and CDR2 from the germline V gene are LNHDA and SQIVND (reference sequence). CDR3 region: CASMEGLNYGYTF. The CDR3 coding sequence is TGTGCCAGTATGGAGGGTCTTAACTATGGCTACACCTTC.

The chain recombines TRBV6-2 or TRBV6-3 with TRBJ2-7; TRBD1 aligns across 8 bases. Germline loops: CDR1 MNHEY, CDR2 SVGEGT. The CDR3 totals 14 residues. V lost 5 bases to trimming and J lost 6 bases; unmatched junction nucleotides: 9. The CDR3 DNA sequence: TGTGCCAGCAGTCCCCGGACAGGGCCCCTCGAGCAGTACTTC. Translating gives CASSPRTGPLEQYF.

This clone has a single count. The CDR3 coding sequence is TGTGCCAGCAATCTCCGTGGGGCCAGGGGGCAAGGCTACACCTTC. This sequence encodes CASNLRGARGQGYTF. The J gene is TRBJ1-2, the V gene TRBV27, with 8 bases fitting TRBD1. Germline CDR1 reads MNHEY; CDR2 reads SMNVEV (reference sequence). J lost 8 bases, V lost 7 bases, and 15 bases had no gene match. The CDR3 length is 15 residues.

The CDR3, as DNA: TGTGCCAGCAGCGCTTTGGTATGGAGGGGTCGAGCGAGAGCTTTCTTT. Translation gives CASSALVWRGRARAFF. The chain has TRBV7-3 and TRBJ1-1, with D maybe TRBD1 (5 bases). Between the trimmed V and J ends, which lost 5 bases and 10 bases, there was a span of 26 bases. Germline V gene data show CDR1 as SGHTA and CDR2 as FQGTGA. The CDR3 spans 16 residues. Looking up the rest from reference TRBV7-3 and TRBJ1-1 gives the full variable domain: GAGVSQTPSNKVTEKGKYVELRCDPISGHTALYWYRQSLGQGPEFLIYFQGTGAADDSGLPNDRFFAVRPEGSVSTLKIQRTERGDSAVYLCASSALVWRGRARAFFGQGTRLTVV.

V gene TRBV29-1 combines with J gene TRBJ2-2; D is perhaps TRBD1 (5 bases). Germline CDR1 and CDR2: SQVTM and ANQGSEA. This CDR3 spans 15 amino acids. Trimming took 7 bases from V and 0 from J, leaving 15 bases between them. In DNA, the CDR3 is TGCAGCGCTGGGTTAGACAGCGCGAACACCGGGGAGCTGTTTTTT. Residues: CSAGLDSANTGELFF.

The chain employs TRBV6-5 and TRBJ2-2; 9 bases map to TRBD1. CDR3 length: 15 amino acids. CDR1 is MNHEY, CDR2 SVGAGI, per germline. With 5 bases clipped from V and 5 bases from J, the junction kept 6 bases outside the gene matches. In DNA form, the CDR3 reads TGTGCCAGCAGTCGGGACAGGGTGTCAACCGGGGAGCTGTTTTTT. It yields the protein CASSRDRVSTGELFF.

This clone has just a few counts. The chain links TRBV7-2 to TRBJ1-2, with a possible D match to TRBD1 (5 bases). Trimming took 1 base from V and 2 from J, leaving 11 bases between them. The germline CDR1 and CDR2 sequences are SGHTA and FQGNSA. This CDR3 has 15 amino acids. The CDR3 loop is CASSLGLSGNYGYTF. The CDR3, as DNA: TGTGCCAGCAGCTTAGGACTCTCAGGGAACTATGGCTACACCTTC.

The chain employs TRBV6-5 and TRBJ2-1; no reliable D call. Germline CDR1 reads MNHEY; CDR2 reads SVGAGI. The CDR3 spans 15 residues. V lost 7 bases and J lost 2, with 15 bases in between. The CDR3 region is CASTPGPSAYNEQFF. As DNA, the CDR3 is TGTGCCAGCACTCCCGGTCCCTCGGCCTACAATGAGCAGTTCTTC.

The V gene is TRBV4-2, the J gene TRBJ2-1, with TRBD2 matching 8 bases. This CDR3 has 16 residues. The trim removed 3 bases at V and 7 bases at J, leaving 11 bases unmatched. Germline values: CDR1 LGHNA, CDR2 YNFKEQ. The CDR3 here is CASSQDPGLDINEQFF. The CDR3 bases are TGTGCCAGCAGCCAGGATCCGGGACTAGACATTAATGAGCAGTTCTTC.

CDR3 region: CASSIGGTGAYEQYF. The CDR3 DNA sequence: TGTGCCAGTAGTATCGGAGGGACAGGGGCCTACGAGCAGTACTTC. The chain has TRBV19 and TRBJ2-7; 10 bases line up with TRBD1. CDR3 length: 15 residues. The J segment lost 2 bases and the V segment lost 3 bases, leaving 4 bases of the junction unmatched. The germline V gene encodes CDR1 LNHDA and CDR2 SQIVND (reference sequence).

The chain combines TRBV9 with TRBJ1-2; TRBD1 agrees at 12 bases. The CDR3 runs to 16 residues. The V and J ends lost 3 bases and 3 bases, in that order; junction bases with no gene match: 6. CDR1 and CDR2 (germline): SGDLS, YYNGEE. CDR3 sequence reads: CASSARDRGLDYGYTF. The CDR3 DNA follows: TGTGCCAGCAGCGCTCGGGACAGGGGGCTCGACTATGGCTACACCTTC.

This clone was counted between two and nine times. The genes are TRBV27 and TRBJ1-3; perhaps TRBD1 as D (5 bases). Trimming left V 5 bases short and J 0 bases short, with 11 bases between. The CDR3 length is 15 residues. In germline, CDR1 is MNHEY, CDR2 SMNVEV (reference sequence). CDR3 region: CASSLTGTSGNTIYF. The CDR3 nucleotides read TGTGCCAGCAGTCTCACAGGCACCTCTGGAAACACCATATATTTT.

V gene TRBV18 combines with J gene TRBJ1-2; TRBD1 agrees at 10 bases. Germline assignment: CDR1 KGHSH and CDR2 LQKENI. There are 16 residues in the CDR3. V was pared by 6 bases and J by 4 bases, with 11 bases of the junction left unmatched. This chain's CDR3 is CASSPDRGTEGYGYTF. The CDR3 DNA sequence: TGTGCCAGCTCCCCGGACAGGGGGACTGAGGGCTATGGCTACACCTTC.

The J gene is TRBJ2-3, the V gene TRBV28; unclear D gene. The CDR3 has 14 residues. The germline CDR1 and CDR2 sequences are MDHEN and SYDVKM. Trimming shortened V by 5 bases and J by 0 bases, and 9 bases separated the two germline ends. CDR3 amino acids: CASSAATSTDTQYF. The CDR3 region has the DNA TGTGCCAGCAGTGCGGCTACTAGCACAGATACGCAGTATTTT.

The genes are TRBV20-1 and TRBJ1-2; D ambiguous. Germline V gene data show CDR1 as DFQATT and CDR2 as SNEGSKA (reference sequence). The V gene lost 6 bases and the J gene lost 5 bases, with 10 bases spanning the gap. The CDR3 length is 11 residues. This CDR3 is CSAQVRYGYTF. CDR3 coding DNA: TGCAGTGCGCAGGTTCGGTATGGCTACACCTTC.

The CDR3 loop is CAWVVKNGHGYTF. In nucleotides, the CDR3 is TGTGCCTGGGTGGTGAAGAACGGTCATGGCTACACCTTC. This chain joins TRBV30 and TRBJ1-2; the D is unclear. The CDR3 totals 13 residues. Between the trimmed V and J ends, which lost 5 bases and 6 bases, there was a span of 16 bases. Looked up from germline, CDR1 is GTSNPN and CDR2 is SVGIG (reference sequence).

This chain links TRBV19 with TRBJ1-2, with no clear D. V was shortened by 5 bases and J by 2 bases, with 9 bases between the two germline ends. The V gene's germline CDR1 is LNHDA and CDR2 SQIVND (reference sequence). The CDR3 totals 13 residues. The chain's CDR3 is CASSVKENYGYTF. Written as DNA, the CDR3 is TGTGCCAGTAGTGTTAAGGAGAACTATGGCTACACCTTC.

The chain joins TRBV5-5 to TRBJ2-3; TRBD1 might be the D (5 bases). The CDR3 covers 14 residues. CDR1 SGHKS and CDR2 YYEKEE come from the germline V gene (reference sequence). V gave up 0 bases and J gave up 7 bases, with 12 bases separating them. The CDR3 sequence is CASSLVTVQNTQYF. The CDR3 DNA reads as TGTGCCAGCAGCTTGGTGACAGTACAAAATACGCAGTATTTT.

The chain's CDR3 is CASSYPRQGAYEQYF. CDR3 nucleotides: TGTGCCAGCAGTTACCCTAGACAGGGGGCCTACGAGCAGTACTTC. The chain recombines TRBV6-5 with TRBJ2-7, with 9 bases lining up with TRBD1. Trimming took 2 bases from V and 2 from J; bases not matched to a gene: 4. The CDR3 consists of 15 residues. From germline, CDR1 is MNHEY and CDR2 SVGAGI.

This clone was seen just once. The genes are TRBV2 and TRBJ1-4; D is undetermined. V lost 9 bases and J lost 1, with 9 bases in between. This CDR3 is 13 amino acids long. Germline assignment: CDR1 SNHLY and CDR2 FYNNEI. The CDR3 here is CASGDKTNEKLFF. The CDR3 DNA follows: TGTGCCAGTGGAGATAAAACTAATGAAAAACTGTTTTTT.

The V call is TRBV30, the J call TRBJ1-2; D uncertain. CDR3 length: 13 residues. Germline V gene sequence: CDR1 GTSNPN, CDR2 SVGIG (reference sequence). Deletions cut 0 bases from V and 6 bases from J, with 11 bases between. The CDR3 spells CAWSVAGVNGYTF. CDR3 sequence (DNA): TGTGCCTGGAGTGTAGCAGGTGTAAATGGCTACACCTTC.

The V and J genes are TRBV30 and TRBJ1-4; no definite D call. Between the trimmed V and J ends, which lost 1 base and 5 bases, there was a span of 11 bases. Germline V lookup: CDR1 GTSNPN, CDR2 SVGIG (reference sequence). The CDR3 spans 14 residues. CDR3 DNA sequence: TGTGCCTGGAGTGGTGCCTACTTGAATGAAAAACTGTTTTTT. The encoded protein is CAWSGAYLNEKLFF.

The chain links TRBV7-9 to TRBJ1-1, with D unclear. This CDR3 has 11 residues. Germline V gene data show CDR1 as SEHNR and CDR2 as FQNEAQ (reference sequence). With 5 bases removed from V and 4 bases from J, the gap between germline ends came to 5 bases. The DNA for the CDR3 is TGTGCCAGCAGCCAGATCACTGAAGCTTTCTTT. Its translation: CASSQITEAFF.

This chain connects TRBV28 to TRBJ1-6, with D possibly matching TRBD1 (5 bases). Trimming cost V 2 bases and J 0 bases, with 8 bases left between them. This CDR3 region has 16 residues. Germline CDR1 is MDHEN and CDR2 is SYDVKM. The CDR3 bases are TGTGCCAGCAGTTTAAATAGGGGCTCCTATAATTCACCCCTCCACTTT. This translates into CASSLNRGSYNSPLHF.

The gene calls are TRBV5-5 and TRBJ1-4; possible D gene TRBD1, 6 bases. Germline V gene sequence: CDR1 SGHKS, CDR2 YYEKEE (reference sequence). V dropped 0 bases and J dropped 4 bases, with 10 bases sitting between them. The CDR3 runs 15 residues. The CDR3 region is CASSLEAGVNEKLFF. CDR3 nucleotides: TGTGCCAGCAGCTTGGAGGCAGGGGTTAATGAAAAACTGTTTTTT.

The gene calls are TRBV28 and TRBJ2-7; the D gene is possibly TRBD2 (6 bases). Germline CDR1 reads MDHEN; CDR2 reads SYDVKM. V shed 5 bases and J shed 2 bases, with 13 bases lying between them. The CDR3 is 14 amino acids. CDR3 coding DNA: TGTGCCAGCAGTCCGGGACTTGTCACCTACGAGCAGTACTTC. It specifies CASSPGLVTYEQYF.

The chain carries TRBV30 and TRBJ1-5; D may be TRBD1 (5 bases). Per germline, CDR1 GTSNPN and CDR2 SVGIG (reference sequence). The CDR3 covers 15 residues. V shed 2 bases and J shed 2 bases, with 13 bases lying between them. The CDR3 nucleotides are TGTGCCTGGAGTCCTTGGGGGGACGGCAATCAGCCCCAGCATTTT. Amino acids: CAWSPWGDGNQPQHF.

This chain links TRBV30 with TRBJ1-5, with 7 bases fitting TRBD1. Germline V CDR1 and CDR2: GTSNPN, SVGIG (reference sequence). The CDR3 runs to 15 residues. The V gene end was trimmed by 3 bases and the J gene end by 4 bases; junction bases not matched to a gene: 9. CDR3 in amino acids: CAWSAGTASNQPQHF. CDR3 DNA: TGTGCCTGGAGCGCCGGGACAGCTTCGAATCAGCCCCAGCATTTT.

The V gene is TRBV5-1, the J gene TRBJ2-5; maybe TRBD2 (5 bases). CDR3 size: 14 residues. Germline V gene sequence: CDR1 SGHRS, CDR2 YFSETQ. Trimming removed 0 bases at V and 5 bases at J, with 11 bases between. This CDR3 is CASSLAGFGETQYF. The CDR3 nucleotides are TGCGCCAGCAGCTTGGCGGGGTTCGGGGAGACCCAGTACTTC.

This rearrangement joins TRBV27 to TRBJ2-7; 8 bases match TRBD1. The CDR3 runs 14 residues. CDR1 and CDR2 (germline): MNHEY, SMNVEV (reference sequence). V shed 6 bases, J shed 2 bases, and the junction held 6 bases outside the gene matches. The CDR3, as DNA: TGTGCCAGCAGCCATGGACAGGGAGCCTACGAGCAGTACTTC. Amino acids: CASSHGQGAYEQYF.